The 6 T cell receptor beta chains below come from one sample, sequenced in a study of CD8+CD57+ T cells in acquired aplastic anemia. It was genomic DNA that served as the template for profiling TCR beta VDJ and CDR3. MiXCR, applied by TCRdb to the reads, yields one record per CDR3 protein. The sample holds 90,000 to 120,000 distinct CDR3 sequences, under 60% seen once. Sequenced sample: sorted CD4+, CD8+, or CD8+CD57+ T cells (not recorded which) from PBMCs. Receptor source: a human donor in good health, serving as a control.

This clonotype has ten or more counts. This chain joins TRBV7-6 and TRBJ2-7, with D possibly called TRBD1 or TRBD2 (6 bases each). CDR1 and CDR2 from the germline V gene are SGHVS and FNYEAQ. The V end was cut by 3 bases, the J end by 0 bases, with 9 bases between. The CDR3 runs to 14 residues. CDR3 amino acids: CASSFRGLSYEQYF. The CDR3 DNA follows: TGTGCCAGCAGCTTCCGGGGGCTCTCCTACGAGCAGTACTTC.

This clonotype was counted a few times. The chain employs TRBV29-1 and TRBJ2-1; TRBD1 is a possible D gene (6 bases). The DNA end is more similar to TRBJ2-7, so the J call may be wrong. This CDR3 has 13 amino acids. The germline V gene encodes CDR1 SQVTM and CDR2 ANQGSEA. Here the CDR3 DNA reads TGCAGCGTTTCAGGGGTGGGTCCCTACGAGCAGTACTTC. As protein: CSVSGVGPYEQYF.

This clonotype was picked up many times. The chain employs TRBV7-9 and TRBJ2-7; 8 bases are shared with TRBD2. The germline CDR1 and CDR2 sequences are SEHNR and FQNEAQ (reference sequence). V was clipped by 2 bases and J by 2 bases; unmatched bases: 5. The CDR3 consists of 15 residues. This chain's CDR3 is CASSLLAGTPYEQYF. CDR3 DNA: TGTGCCAGCAGCTTATTAGCGGGGACCCCCTACGAGCAGTACTTC.

Concerning this clonotype itself: A junction end diverges from the germline sequence, so it may reflect a read error. This sequence joins TRBV6-1 and TRBJ2-7, with D perhaps assigned TRBD1 or TRBD2 (5 bases each). CDR1 is MNHNS and CDR2 is SASEGT in the germline V gene. This CDR3 has 16 amino acids. The CDR3 region is CASGERAGAGSYEQYF. The CDR3 nucleotides are TGTGCCAGCGGTGAACGCGCCGGGGCGGGCTCCTACGAGCAGTACTTC.

This chain uses TRBV29-1 with TRBJ2-5, with a possible D match to TRBD2 (6 bases). V lost 0 bases and J lost 9, with 8 bases in between. The CDR3 runs 11 residues. Germline CDR1 SQVTM, CDR2 ANQGSEA. The CDR3 DNA follows: TGCAGCGTTGAAGATCGGGGGTCCCAGTACTTC. It specifies CSVEDRGSQYF.

The rearrangement uses TRBV4-3 and TRBJ1-1, with D unclear. With 0 bases removed from V and 4 bases from J, the gap between germline ends came to 18 bases. The germline V gene encodes CDR1 LGHNA and CDR2 YSLEER. This CDR3 spans 17 amino acids. CDR3 DNA: TGCGCCAGCAGCCAAGATATTTCCCCGGCGCTTACCACTGAAGCTTTCTTT. Amino acid sequence: CASSQDISPALTTEAFF.